Listed below are T cell receptor beta chains from one sample, sequenced in a study of cytomegalovirus exposure and HLA in healthy donors. Measured with immunoSEQ multiplex PCR; TCRdb has only the in-frame clones, and not every one. The table includes 150,000 or so clones, approximately 80% detected once. The sequencing sample was made of PBMCs. These receptors came from a young man in good health and CMV-seropositive. Each CDR3 is given with its conserved first and last residue. D genes are given only for firm matches. Where a row states a size, it is once, few, many or the class of an expanded clone; other rows omit it.

>TRBV29-1|.|TRBJ1-1|14|.
CSVDRSLMNTEAFF
TGCAGCGTTGATCGTAGCCTTATGAACACTGAAGCTTTCTTT
>TRBV19|.|TRBJ2-1|15|.
CASSRGLSYSDEQFF
TGTGCCAGTAGTAGAGGACTGTCCTACAGCGATGAGCAGTTCTTC
>TRBV6-5|.|TRBJ1-1|15|.
CASSIGRVPNTEAFF
TGTGCCAGCAGCATAGGGAGAGTGCCGAACACTGAAGCTTTCTTT
>TRBV28|.|TRBJ2-7|14|.
CASRFSGLSYEQYF
TGTGCCAGCAGGTTTAGCGGCTTGTCCTACGAGCAGTACTTC
>TRBV28|.|TRBJ2-7|14|.
CASSLQDRGYEQYF
TGTGCCAGCAGTTTACAGGACAGAGGCTACGAGCAGTACTTC
>TRBV9|.|TRBJ2-3|19|TRBD2
CASSPRRLAGPASTDTQYF
TGTGCCAGCAGCCCCAGACGACTAGCGGGCCCGGCGAGCACAGATACGCAGTATTTT
>TRBV12-5|.|TRBJ2-7|15|.
CASGLVVLAAGEQYF
TGTGCTAGTGGTTTGGTAGTGCTAGCAGCGGGCGAGCAGTACTTC
>TRBV11-2|.|TRBJ2-7|14|.
CASSLARTSYEQYF
TGTGCCAGCAGCTTAGCGCGGACATCCTACGAGCAGTACTTC
>TRBV7-9|.|TRBJ1-1|14|TRBD1
CASSHKTGEEKAFF
TGTGCCAGCAGCCATAAAACAGGGGAAGAAAAAGCTTTCTTT
>TRBV6-5|.|TRBJ2-1|15|TRBD2
CASSLAGGGYGEQFF
TGTGCCAGCAGTTTAGCGGGAGGAGGATATGGTGAGCAGTTCTTC
>TRBV5-1|.|TRBJ2-1|14|TRBD2
CASSLAGGVNEQFF
TGCGCCAGCAGCTTAGCGGGAGGGGTCAATGAGCAGTTCTTC
>TRBV7-8|.|TRBJ1-2|16|TRBD1
CASSPRQGAANYGYTF
TGTGCCAGCAGCCCTAGACAGGGGGCGGCTAACTATGGCTACACCTTC
>TRBV5-1|.|TRBJ2-7|15|TRBD2
CASSSLAGVSYEQYF
TGCGCCAGCAGCTCACTAGCGGGAGTATCCTACGAGCAGTACTTC
>TRBV28|.|TRBJ2-1|16|TRBD2
CASSSLTSPSGNEQFF
TGTGCCAGCAGTTCCCTGACTAGCCCGTCGGGCAATGAGCAGTTCTTC
>TRBV6-1|.|TRBJ2-5|15|TRBD1
CACRDRGRGLETQYF
TGTGCCTGCAGGGACAGGGGGCGCGGTCTAGAGACCCAGTACTTC
>TRBV27|.|TRBJ2-5|16|TRBD2
CASSRTSGRRAETQYF
TGTGCCAGCAGTCGGACTAGCGGGAGGAGGGCAGAGACCCAGTACTTC
>TRBV27|.|TRBJ2-2|13|.
CASSLSSRGELFF
TGTGCCAGCAGTTTATCCAGTCGCGGGGAGCTGTTTTTT
>TRBV5-8|.|TRBJ2-3|14|.
CASSRGANTDTQYF
TGTGCCAGCAGCCGGGGGGCCAACACAGATACGCAGTATTTT
>TRBV18|.|TRBJ2-3|16|TRBD2
CASSPPGLAKSDTQYF
TGTGCCAGCTCACCACCGGGACTAGCAAAGAGCGATACGCAGTATTTT
>TRBV29-1|.|TRBJ2-5|14|.
CSVEEGAQGETQYF
TGCAGCGTTGAAGAGGGGGCACAAGGGGAGACCCAGTACTTC
>TRBV2|.|TRBJ1-2|13|.
CASSDSRDGGYTF
TGTGCCAGCTCGGACTCGAGGGATGGTGGCTACACCTTC
>TRBV7-9|.|TRBJ2-2|17|TRBD2
CASSPGLASITTGELFF
TGTGCCAGCAGTCCGGGACTAGCCTCGATTACCACCGGGGAGCTGTTTTTT
>TRBV18|.|TRBJ2-1|17|TRBD1
CASSPPAGTGPYNEQFF
TGTGCCAGCTCACCACCGGCCGGGACAGGGCCATACAATGAGCAGTTCTTC
>TRBV27|.|TRBJ1-5|15|TRBD1
CASSLSTGFGQPQHF
TGTGCCAGCAGTTTATCGACAGGGTTCGGACAGCCCCAGCATTTT
>TRBV5-4|.|TRBJ1-1|12|.
CASSQVNTEAFF
TGTGCCAGCAGCCAGGTGAACACTGAAGCTTTCTTT
>TRBV4-2|.|TRBJ2-2|17|TRBD2
CASSQGLAGGSTGELFF
TGTGCCAGCAGCCAGGGACTAGCGGGAGGATCCACCGGGGAGCTGTTTTTT
>TRBV7-9|.|TRBJ2-7|15|.
CASSFAADTSYEQYF
TGTGCCAGCAGCTTTGCAGCGGATACCTCCTACGAGCAGTACTTC
>TRBV9|.|TRBJ2-2|16|TRBD2
CASSVEAASGRKELFF
TGTGCCAGCAGCGTAGAAGCGGCTAGCGGGAGGAAGGAGCTGTTTTTT
>TRBV10-3|.|TRBJ2-7|15|TRBD1
CAITDRGSAPGEQYF
TGTGCCATCACTGACAGGGGCAGCGCCCCCGGCGAGCAGTACTTC
>TRBV27|.|TRBJ2-1|15|TRBD2
CASSFGLAAYNEQFF
TGTGCCAGCAGTTTTGGACTAGCGGCATACAATGAGCAGTTCTTC
>TRBV7-2|.|TRBJ1-1|15|.
CASSLEAGTNTEAFF
TGTGCCAGCAGCTTAGAGGCCGGGACTAACACTGAAGCTTTCTTT
>TRBV5-1|few|TRBJ2-1|15|.
CASSLTAGMDNEQFF
TGCGCCAGCAGCTTGACTGCGGGAATGGACAATGAGCAGTTCTTC
>TRBV28|.|TRBJ2-7|19|TRBD2
CASRGTSGRARAPFDEQYF
TGTGCCAGCAGGGGTACTAGCGGGAGGGCCCGGGCCCCGTTCGACGAGCAGTACTTC
>TRBV29-1|.|TRBJ2-3|12|.
CSVEQATDTQYF
TGCAGCGTTGAACAGGCCACAGATACGCAGTATTTT
>TRBV14|.|TRBJ1-3|15|.
CASSQIGVSGNTIYF
TGTGCCAGCAGCCAAATAGGGGTCTCTGGAAACACCATATATTTT
>TRBV2|.|TRBJ2-3|16|.
CASSELQGPSTDTQYF
TGTGCCAGCAGTGAACTCCAGGGGCCAAGCACAGATACGCAGTATTTT
>TRBV14|.|TRBJ2-3|14|.
CASSQDQDTDTQYF
TGTGCCAGCAGCCAAGACCAGGACACAGATACGCAGTATTTT
>TRBV5-1|.|TRBJ2-7|14|.
CASRGSGTSYEQYF
TGCGCCAGCAGAGGGAGCGGAACTTCCTACGAGCAGTACTTC
>TRBV29-1|.|TRBJ1-1|13|.
CSAPRQGTTEAFF
TGCAGCGCCCCCAGGCAGGGAACTACTGAAGCTTTCTTT
>TRBV28|.|TRBJ1-2|13|.
CASSLYRTDAYTF
TGTGCCAGCAGTTTATATCGGACAGACGCCTACACCTTC
>TRBV7-9|.|TRBJ1-2|16|TRBD1
CASSRGTDNLFYGYTF
TGTGCCAGCAGCCGGGGGACAGACAACCTATTTTATGGCTACACCTTC
>TRBV5-1|.|TRBJ2-3|16|TRBD2
CASSSTSGSGTDTQYF
TGCGCCAGCAGCTCTACTAGCGGGAGCGGCACAGATACGCAGTATTTT
>TRBV2|few|TRBJ2-7|14|.
CASSIELDSYEQYF
TGTGCCAGCAGTATAGAACTAGACTCCTACGAGCAGTACTTC
>TRBV7-3|few|TRBJ2-2|20|.
CASSLTNPLDHREFAGELFF
TGTGCCAGCAGCTTAACCAACCCACTAGATCACAGGGAGTTCGCCGGGGAGCTGTTTTTT
>TRBV6-6|once|TRBJ1-5|16|.
CASTQMGVYSNQPQHF
TGTGCCAGCACCCAAATGGGAGTGTATAGCAATCAGCCCCAGCATTTT
>TRBV4-2|.|TRBJ2-7|14|.
CASSRESGLGEQYF
TGTGCCAGCAGCCGGGAGTCCGGACTTGGGGAGCAGTACTTC
>TRBV10-3|.|TRBJ2-7|15|TRBD2
CAITSSSGQTYEQYF
TGTGCCATCACTTCTTCTAGCGGGCAAACCTACGAGCAGTACTTC
>TRBV11-2|.|TRBJ2-7|16|TRBD2
CASSLGLAGEGYEQYF
TGTGCCAGCAGCTTAGGTCTAGCGGGAGAGGGCTACGAGCAGTACTTC
>TRBV20-1|.|TRBJ2-1|11|.
CSVRNYNEQFF
TGCAGTGTCAGGAATTACAATGAGCAGTTCTTC
>TRBV13|.|TRBJ1-3|16|TRBD1
CASSPPSTGAGNTIYF
TGTGCCAGCAGCCCGCCATCGACAGGGGCGGGGAACACCATATATTTT
>TRBV6-6|.|TRBJ2-7|13|.
CASSLDSTYEQYF
TGTGCCAGCAGCCTAGACAGTACCTACGAGCAGTACTTC
>TRBV28|.|TRBJ2-7|10|.
CASKSGKQYF
TGTGCCAGCAAGTCGGGGAAGCAGTACTTC
>TRBV6-1|.|TRBJ2-4|14|.
CASSEAGQVNIQYF
TGTGCCAGCAGTGAAGCGGGGCAGGTCAACATTCAGTACTTC
>TRBV10-3|.|TRBJ2-1|14|.
CAISSGSGPNEQFF
TGTGCCATCAGTAGTGGGAGTGGGCCCAATGAGCAGTTCTTC
>TRBV28|.|TRBJ2-1|13|TRBD2
CASRGDSAHEQFF
TGTGCCAGCCGGGGGGATAGCGCCCATGAGCAGTTCTTC
>TRBV29-1|.|TRBJ2-3|15|TRBD2
CSVKGLAESTDTQYF
TGCAGCGTCAAAGGACTAGCGGAAAGCACAGATACGCAGTATTTT
>TRBV28|.|TRBJ2-3|17|TRBD2
CASSSQGLAGVADTQYF
TGTGCCAGCAGTTCACAGGGACTAGCGGGAGTGGCAGATACGCAGTATTTT
>TRBV7-9|few|TRBJ1-2|16|TRBD1
CASSFSGTEANYGYTF
TGTGCCAGCAGCTTTAGTGGGACAGAGGCTAACTATGGCTACACCTTC
>TRBV7-8|.|TRBJ2-7|17|.
CASSLAGGGAVGYEQYF
TGTGCCAGCAGCTTAGCGGGGGGTGGGGCGGTGGGCTACGAGCAGTACTTC
>TRBV5-1|.|TRBJ2-7|19|TRBD2
CASSLVLAGFNVPSYEQYF
TGCGCCAGCAGCTTGGTTCTAGCGGGATTCAACGTACCCTCCTACGAGCAGTACTTC